This entry concerns a single TCR beta chain. Its specificity is not known. V gave up 5 bases and J gave up 2 bases; unmatched junction bases: 11. CDR1 and CDR2 (germline): MNHNS, SASEGT. The CDR3 runs to 17 residues. It was with a sample-barcoded 5' primer and a J-beta primer mix that a second PCR of about 6 to 12 cycles was run. Each sample provided no less than 2.5 million CDR3-containing paired-end reads. A single record per CDR3 protein comes from TCRdb applying MiXCR to the 5' RACE reads. The sample has about 510,000 distinct CDR3 sequences; about 25% are singletons. The sample originates from a study of blood T cells in healthy people across ages. Study-level points and caveats: Versus aged donors, long-lived donors had higher diversity and more naive CD4+ cells. Researchers report that TCR beta diversity correlated strongly with naive T cell percentage.

Another study also made use of these data, one on T cells of mothers and their children. From that study: Sequencing returned over 8 million TCR beta CDR3 reads per mother and around 3 million per child.

The sequence was collected from a boy younger than 10 in good health. What was sequenced was blood. The chain links TRBV6-1 to TRBJ1-1, with 10 bases aligning to TRBD1. The CDR3: CASSRQGAHTLNTEAFF. CDR3 sequence (DNA): TGTGCCAGCAGTCGACAGGGGGCACACACCCTCAACACTGAAGCTTTCTTT.